This record covers a single TCR beta chain. Which antigen it targets is not known. Base quality data are lacking; no much larger clone is found one base away. Sequencing was performed on an Illumina HiSeq 1500. TCRdb took the public reads, trimmed them with fastp at Q25, ran MiXCR for clone calling and kept in-frame beta chains. Records with the same CDR3 protein are collapsed into one entry carrying the most frequent genes and DNA. Counted in this sample were 750,000 to 950,000 distinct CDR3 sequences; just under 30% of them appeared once. Around 13% of the sample is taken by the ten largest. Read against the paper, the sample's treatment or condition label means: in vitro stimulation with specific CMV peptide epitopes to enrich CMV-specific T cells. These data are taken from a study of T cell repertoires in cytomegalovirus infection (dated by TCRdb to between 2017 and 2020). The study in broad terms: Recently identified HLA-C-restricted CMV epitopes, whose presentation resists viral immunomodulation, were targeted by peptide stimulations together with well-studied HLA-B-restricted epitopes. Donor HLA type was relevant to the analysis, because carriage of CMV infection together with the matching HLA type was indicated by public TCR beta signatures.

Including the terminal cysteine and phenylalanine, the CDR3 comprises 15 residues. Only the CDR3 region is kept as DNA, spanning 45 bases read in frame from base 1. CDR1 and CDR2 (MNHNY, SVGAGI) derive from the germline V gene (reference sequence). Trimming costs V 2 bases and J 2 bases, and their ends lie 10 bases apart. Overall study outcomes, separate from this receptor: Cumulative frequency of public TCR beta family members discriminated carriers of CMV infection plus the relevant HLA type in this cohort and an independent approximately 370-donor cohort. In the ex vivo response, HLA-C-restricted CMV-specific TCR beta clonotypes were dominant, and in two of eight donors the single most frequent clonotype came from this HLA-C-restricted group.

The receptor comes from a human donor in good health (CMV status not recorded). Some clones in this sample may be carry-over from other donors' samples. The rearrangement combines TRBV6-6 with TRBJ1-3; a tentative D match to TRBD1 spans 6 bases. The sequences come from cultured CD8+ T cells from PBMCs, collected from culture after CMV antigen stimulation. The DNA reads TGTGCCAGCAGTTACCAGGGGTCGGCTGGAAACACCATATATTTT. Its protein is CASSYQGSAGNTIYF.